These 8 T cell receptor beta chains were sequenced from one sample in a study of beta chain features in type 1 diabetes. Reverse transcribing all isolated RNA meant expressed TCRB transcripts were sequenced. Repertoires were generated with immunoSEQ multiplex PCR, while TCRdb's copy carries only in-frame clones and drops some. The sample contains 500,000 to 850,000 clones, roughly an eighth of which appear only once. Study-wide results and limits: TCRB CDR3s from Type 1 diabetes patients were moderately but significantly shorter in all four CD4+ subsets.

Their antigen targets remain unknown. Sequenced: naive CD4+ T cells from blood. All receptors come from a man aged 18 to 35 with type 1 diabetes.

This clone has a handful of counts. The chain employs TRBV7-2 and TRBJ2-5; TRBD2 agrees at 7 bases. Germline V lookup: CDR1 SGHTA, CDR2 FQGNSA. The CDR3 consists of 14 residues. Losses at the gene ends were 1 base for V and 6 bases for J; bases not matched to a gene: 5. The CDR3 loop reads CASSLGGGGKTQYF. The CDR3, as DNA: TGTGCCAGCAGCTTAGGTGGCGGGGGAAAGACCCAGTACTTC.

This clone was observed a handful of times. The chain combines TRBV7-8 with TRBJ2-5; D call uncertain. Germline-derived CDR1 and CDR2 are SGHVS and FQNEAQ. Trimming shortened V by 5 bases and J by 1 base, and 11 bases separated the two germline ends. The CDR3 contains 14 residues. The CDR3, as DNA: TGTGCCAGCAGCCCTTTCTGGACCCAAGAGACCCAGTACTTC. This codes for CASSPFWTQETQYF. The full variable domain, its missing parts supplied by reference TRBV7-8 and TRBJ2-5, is GAGVSQSPRYKVAKRGQDVALRCDPISGHVSLFWYQQALGQGPEFLTYFQNEAQLDKSGLPSDRFFAERPEGSVSTLKIQRTQQEDSAVYLCASSPFWTQETQYFGPGTRLLVL.

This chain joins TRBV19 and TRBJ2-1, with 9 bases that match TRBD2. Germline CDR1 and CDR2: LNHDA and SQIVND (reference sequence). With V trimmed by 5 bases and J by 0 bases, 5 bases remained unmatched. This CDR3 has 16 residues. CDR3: CASSGRLAASYNEQFF. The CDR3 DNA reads TGTGCCAGTAGTGGCCGACTAGCGGCCTCCTACAATGAGCAGTTCTTC.

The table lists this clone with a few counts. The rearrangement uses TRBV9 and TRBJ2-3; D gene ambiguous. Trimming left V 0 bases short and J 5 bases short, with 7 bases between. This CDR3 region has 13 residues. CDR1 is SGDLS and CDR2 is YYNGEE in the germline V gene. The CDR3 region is CASSVGTEDTQYF. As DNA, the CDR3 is TGTGCCAGCAGCGTAGGAACCGAAGATACGCAGTATTTT.

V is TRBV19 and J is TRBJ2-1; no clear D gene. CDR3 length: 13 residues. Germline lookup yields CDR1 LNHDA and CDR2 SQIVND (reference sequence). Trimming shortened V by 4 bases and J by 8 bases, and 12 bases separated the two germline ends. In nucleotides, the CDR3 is TGTGCCAGTAGTAACGCGCCCAAGGATGAGCAGTTCTTC. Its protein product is CASSNAPKDEQFF.

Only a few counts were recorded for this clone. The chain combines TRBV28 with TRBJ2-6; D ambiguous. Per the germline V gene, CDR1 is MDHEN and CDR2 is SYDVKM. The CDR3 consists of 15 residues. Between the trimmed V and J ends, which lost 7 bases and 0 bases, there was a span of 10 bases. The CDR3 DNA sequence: TGTGCCAGCACTACCGGGCGCTCTGGGGCCAACGTCCTGACTTTC. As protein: CASTTGRSGANVLTF.

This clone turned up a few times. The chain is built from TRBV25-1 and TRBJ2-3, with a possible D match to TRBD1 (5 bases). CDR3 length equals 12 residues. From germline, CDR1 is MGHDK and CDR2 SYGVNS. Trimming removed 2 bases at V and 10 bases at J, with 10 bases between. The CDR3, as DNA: TGTGCCAGCAGTGAAGCGAAAGGGGCGCAGTATTTT. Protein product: CASSEAKGAQYF.

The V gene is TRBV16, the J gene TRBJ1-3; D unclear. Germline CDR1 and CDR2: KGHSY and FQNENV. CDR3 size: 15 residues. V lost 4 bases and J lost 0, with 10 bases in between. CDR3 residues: CASSPVGISGNTIYF. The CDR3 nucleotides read TGTGCCAGCAGCCCAGTGGGAATCTCTGGAAACACCATATATTTT. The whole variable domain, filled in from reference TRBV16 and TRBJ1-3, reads GEEVAQTPKHLVRGEGQKAKLYCAPIKGHSYVFWYQQVLKNEFKFLISFQNENVFDETGMPKERFSAKCLPNSPCSLEIQATKLEDSAVYFCASSPVGISGNTIYFGEGSWLTVV.